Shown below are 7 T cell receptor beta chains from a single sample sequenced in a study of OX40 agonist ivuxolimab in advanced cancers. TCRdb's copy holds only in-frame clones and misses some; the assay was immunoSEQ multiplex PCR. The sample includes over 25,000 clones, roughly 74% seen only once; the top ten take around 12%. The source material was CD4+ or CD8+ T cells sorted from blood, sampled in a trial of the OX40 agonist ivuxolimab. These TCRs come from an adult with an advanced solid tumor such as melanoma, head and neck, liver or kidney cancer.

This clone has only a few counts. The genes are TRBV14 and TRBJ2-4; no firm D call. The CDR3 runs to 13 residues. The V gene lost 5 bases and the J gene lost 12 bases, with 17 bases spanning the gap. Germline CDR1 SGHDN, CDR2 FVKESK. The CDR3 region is CASSFRLQAPQYF. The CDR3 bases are TGTGCCAGCAGCTTCCGTTTGCAGGCGCCTCAGTACTTC.

The CDR3 spells CASSEGRGQYF. As DNA, the CDR3 is TGCGCCAGCAGTGAGGGCAGGGGGCAGTATTTT. The rearrangement joins TRBV10-2 to TRBJ2-3, with D perhaps TRBD1 (6 bases). V dropped 2 bases and J dropped 11 bases, with 8 bases sitting between them. This CDR3 contains 11 residues. CDR1 and CDR2 (germline): WSHSY, SAAADI.

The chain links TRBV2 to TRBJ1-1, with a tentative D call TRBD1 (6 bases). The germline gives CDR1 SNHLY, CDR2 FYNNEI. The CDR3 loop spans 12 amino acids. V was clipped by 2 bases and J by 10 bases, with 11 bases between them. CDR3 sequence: CASSEWLRGAFF. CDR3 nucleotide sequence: TGTGCCAGCAGTGAATGGCTCAGGGGAGCTTTCTTT.

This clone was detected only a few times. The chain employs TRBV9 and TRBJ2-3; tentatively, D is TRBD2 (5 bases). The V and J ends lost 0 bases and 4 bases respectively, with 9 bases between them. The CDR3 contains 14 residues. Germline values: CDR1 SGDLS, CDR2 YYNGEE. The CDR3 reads CASSVGTGADTQYF. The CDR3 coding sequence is TGTGCCAGCAGCGTAGGGACTGGGGCAGATACGCAGTATTTT. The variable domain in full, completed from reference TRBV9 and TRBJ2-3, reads DSGVTQTPKHLITATGQRVTLRCSPRSGDLSVYWYQQSLDQGLQFLIQYYNGEERAKGNILERFSAQQFPDLHSELNLSSLELGDSALYFCASSVGTGADTQYFGPGTRLTVL.

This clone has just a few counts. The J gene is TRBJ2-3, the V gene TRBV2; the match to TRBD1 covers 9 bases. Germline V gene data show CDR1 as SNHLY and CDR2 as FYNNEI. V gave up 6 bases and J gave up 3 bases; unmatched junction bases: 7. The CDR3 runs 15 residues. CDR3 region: CASSPGTGRTDTQYF. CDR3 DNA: TGTGCCAGCAGCCCCGGGACAGGGAGGACAGATACGCAGTATTTT.

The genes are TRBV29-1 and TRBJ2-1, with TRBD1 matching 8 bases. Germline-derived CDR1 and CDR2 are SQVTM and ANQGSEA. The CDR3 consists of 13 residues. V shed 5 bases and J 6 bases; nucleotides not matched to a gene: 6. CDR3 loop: CSVKGQGGNEQFF. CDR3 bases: TGCAGCGTTAAAGGACAGGGCGGCAATGAGCAGTTCTTC.

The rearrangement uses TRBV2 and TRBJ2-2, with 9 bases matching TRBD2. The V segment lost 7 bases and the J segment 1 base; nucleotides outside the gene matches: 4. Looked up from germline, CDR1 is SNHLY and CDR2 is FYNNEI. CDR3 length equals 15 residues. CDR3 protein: CASTQAGGNTGELFF. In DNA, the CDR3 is TGTGCCAGCACCCAAGCGGGGGGGAACACCGGGGAGCTGTTTTTT.